The present entry profiles one T cell receptor beta chain with its context. Its binding antigen is unknown. The record has no base qualities; no much larger clone is one base away. Receptor libraries were prepared by PCR. The data were produced on an Illumina HiSeq 2500. To reduce PCR and sequencing biases, unique molecular identifiers were incorporated into the TCR beta cDNA libraries. Approximately 500,000 cDNA molecules were obtained per 1 to 10 million input T cells, so each molecule approximated one T cell. The same protocol used for the earlier healthy control dataset was applied to prepare and sequence the patient libraries. Within a given batch, samples were prepared together, multiplexed and sequenced on the same HiSeq lane. On the authors' methods: Raw barcoded reads were processed with MIGEC, and single-read molecular identifier groups were discarded before consensus assembly and CDR3 extraction. Clonotype tables were post-analysed with VDJtools, and diversity was normalized by down-sampling all datasets to the smallest sample size. To correct batch-related cross-sample contamination, repertoire overlap clustering matched CDR3 amino acid sequences but not nucleotide sequences. Using fastp trimming at Q25 and MiXCR clonotype assembly, TCRdb reanalyzed the public sequencing data and kept in-frame beta chains. Each record represents a unique CDR3 protein, reported with the most common genes and DNA among its rows. TCRdb, not the authors, supplied the V and J calls. The sample profile shows about 810,000 distinct CDR3 sequences; 53% of them were found once. The ten most abundant clones make up about 4.8% of the sample.

This record belongs to a study of post-analysis software for immune sequencing data (dated by TCRdb to about 2015). Regarding the study in general: The recorded disease courses included relapsing-remitting, secondary progressive and progressive-relapsing multiple sclerosis, and some patients had no subtype annotation. The patient repertoires were set against ten to eleven previously published healthy control repertoires from donors whose ages ranged from about 6 to 26 years. A subset of samples was prepared in parallel using single-end sample barcoding, then pooled and co-amplified after Illumina adapter ligation. Broad study findings and their caveats: Normalized Chao1 diversity was significantly lower in multiple sclerosis patients than controls, suggesting substantial peripheral T-cell clonal expansion. Significantly higher frequencies in patients than in controls were found for several TRBV segments, including TRBV5-6, TRBV5-1 and TRBV20-1. The multiple sclerosis patient group was slightly younger than the control group. Strong co-clustering of samples prepared in the same batch was shown by direct clustering with F measure, prompting a batch-effect correction.

V is reduced by 0 bases and J by 1 base, leaving a spacing of 7 bases between them. From the cysteine through the phenylalanine, the CDR3 covers 15 amino acids. The read is trimmed to its CDR3 DNA, 45 bases read in frame from base 1. To demonstrate the VDJtools post-analysis software, the study profiled TCR beta repertoires from the peripheral blood of some 13 young patients with multiple sclerosis. The multiple sclerosis patients were children and adolescents between about 6 and 16 years of age. Sequenced input: blood. Recombination connected TRBV12-3 or TRBV12-4 to TRBJ2-1, with the D gene uncertain. The TCR was taken from a girl under 18 with multiple sclerosis. The encoded CDR3 is CASSLARASYNEQFF. The nucleotide sequence reads as follows: TGTGCCAGCAGTTTAGCGAGAGCTTCCTACAATGAGCAGTTCTTC.